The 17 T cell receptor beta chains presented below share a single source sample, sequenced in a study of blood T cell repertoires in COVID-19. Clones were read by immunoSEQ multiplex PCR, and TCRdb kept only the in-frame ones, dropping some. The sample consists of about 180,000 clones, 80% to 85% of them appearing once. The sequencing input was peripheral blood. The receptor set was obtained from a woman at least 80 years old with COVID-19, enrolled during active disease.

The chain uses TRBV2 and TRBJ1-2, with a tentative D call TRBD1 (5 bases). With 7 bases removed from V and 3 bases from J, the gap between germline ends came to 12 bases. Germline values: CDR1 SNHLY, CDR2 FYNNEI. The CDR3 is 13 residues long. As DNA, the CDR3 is TGTGCCAGCAAGGGGAATCCCGACTATGGCTACACCTTC. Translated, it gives CASKGNPDYGYTF.

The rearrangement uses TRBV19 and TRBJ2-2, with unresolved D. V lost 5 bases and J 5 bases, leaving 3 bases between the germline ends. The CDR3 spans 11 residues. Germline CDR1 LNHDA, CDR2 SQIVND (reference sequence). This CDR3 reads CASSQTGELFF. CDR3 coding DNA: TGTGCCAGTAGTCAAACCGGGGAGCTGTTTTTT.

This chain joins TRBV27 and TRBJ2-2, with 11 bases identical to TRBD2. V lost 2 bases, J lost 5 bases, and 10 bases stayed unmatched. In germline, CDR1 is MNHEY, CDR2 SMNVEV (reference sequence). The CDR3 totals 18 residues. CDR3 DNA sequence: TGTGCCAGCAGTTTACTAGCGGGAGGCGGTAGTCGGACCGGGGAGCTGTTTTTT. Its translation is CASSLLAGGGSRTGELFF.

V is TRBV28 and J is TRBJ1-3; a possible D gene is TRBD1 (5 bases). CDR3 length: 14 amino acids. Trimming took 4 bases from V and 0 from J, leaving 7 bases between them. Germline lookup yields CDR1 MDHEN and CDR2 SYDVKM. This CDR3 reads CASSSGSSGNTIYF. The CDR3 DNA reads TGTGCCAGCAGTTCAGGGTCCTCTGGAAACACCATATATTTT.

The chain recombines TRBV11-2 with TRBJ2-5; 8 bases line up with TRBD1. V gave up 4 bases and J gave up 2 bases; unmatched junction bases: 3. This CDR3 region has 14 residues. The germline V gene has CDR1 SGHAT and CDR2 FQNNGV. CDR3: CASSSRTGQETQYF. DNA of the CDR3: TGTGCCAGCAGCTCCAGGACAGGGCAAGAGACCCAGTACTTC.

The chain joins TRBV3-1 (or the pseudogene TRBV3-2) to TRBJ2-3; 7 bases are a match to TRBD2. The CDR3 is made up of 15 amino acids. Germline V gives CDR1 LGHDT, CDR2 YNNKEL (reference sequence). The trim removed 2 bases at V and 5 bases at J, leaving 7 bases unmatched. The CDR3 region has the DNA TGTGCCAGCAGCCAAAGCGGGGCGGGTGGAGATACGCAGTATTTT. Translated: CASSQSGAGGDTQYF.

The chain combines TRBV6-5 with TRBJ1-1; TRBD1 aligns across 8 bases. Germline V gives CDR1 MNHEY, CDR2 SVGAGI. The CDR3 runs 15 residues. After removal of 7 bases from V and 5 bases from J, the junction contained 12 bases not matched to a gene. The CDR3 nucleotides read TGTGCCAGCAACAGGGGGTCGCCTCCGGGAACTGAAGCTTTCTTT. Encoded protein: CASNRGSPPGTEAFF.

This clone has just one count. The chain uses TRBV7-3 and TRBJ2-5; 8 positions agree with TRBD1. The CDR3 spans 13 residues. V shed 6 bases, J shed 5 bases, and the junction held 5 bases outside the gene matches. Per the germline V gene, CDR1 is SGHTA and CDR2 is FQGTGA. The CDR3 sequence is CASSSGQGETQYF. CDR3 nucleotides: TGTGCCAGCAGTTCCGGACAGGGCGAGACCCAGTACTTC.

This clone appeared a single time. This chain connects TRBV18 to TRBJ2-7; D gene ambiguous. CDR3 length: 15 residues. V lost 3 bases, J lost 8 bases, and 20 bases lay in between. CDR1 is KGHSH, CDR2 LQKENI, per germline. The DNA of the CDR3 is TGTGCCAGCTCACCCCCGTCCTCCTCCCTAATAAAGCAGTACTTC. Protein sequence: CASSPPSSSLIKQYF.

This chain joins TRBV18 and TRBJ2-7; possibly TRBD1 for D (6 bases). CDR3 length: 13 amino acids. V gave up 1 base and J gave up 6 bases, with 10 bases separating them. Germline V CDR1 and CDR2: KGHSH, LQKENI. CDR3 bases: TGTGCCAGCTCACCACTGGGACAATTCGAGCAGTACTTC. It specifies CASSPLGQFEQYF. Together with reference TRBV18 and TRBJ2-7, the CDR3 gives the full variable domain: NAGVMQNPRHLVRRRGQEARLRCSPMKGHSHVYWYRQLPEEGLKFMVYLQKENIIDESGMPKERFSAEFPKEGPSILRIQQVVRGDSAAYFCASSPLGQFEQYFGPGTRLTVT.

CDR3: CASSIGAADYGYTF. CDR3 nucleotide sequence: TGTGCCAGTAGTATAGGGGCAGCTGACTATGGCTACACCTTC. The V gene is TRBV19, the J gene TRBJ1-2, with no clear D. V lost 1 base to trimming and J lost 3 bases, with 9 bases between them. This CDR3 has 14 residues. Germline V lookup: CDR1 LNHDA, CDR2 SQIVND (reference sequence).

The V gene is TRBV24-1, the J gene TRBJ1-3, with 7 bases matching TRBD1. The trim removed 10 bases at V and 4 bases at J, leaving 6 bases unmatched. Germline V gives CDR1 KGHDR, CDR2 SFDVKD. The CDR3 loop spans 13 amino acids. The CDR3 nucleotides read TGTGCCACGGCCGGGACAGAAGGAAACACCATATATTTT. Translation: CATAGTEGNTIYF.

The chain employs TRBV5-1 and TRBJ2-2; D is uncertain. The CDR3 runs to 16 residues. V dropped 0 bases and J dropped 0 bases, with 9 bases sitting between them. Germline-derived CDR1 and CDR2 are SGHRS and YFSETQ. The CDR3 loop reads CASSLAQDANTGELFF. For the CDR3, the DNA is TGCGCCAGCAGCTTGGCGCAGGATGCGAACACCGGGGAGCTGTTTTTT.

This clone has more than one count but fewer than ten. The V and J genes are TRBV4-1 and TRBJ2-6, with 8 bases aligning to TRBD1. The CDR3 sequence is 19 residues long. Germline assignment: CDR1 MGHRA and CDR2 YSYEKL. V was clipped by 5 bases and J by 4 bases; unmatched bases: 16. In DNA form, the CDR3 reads TGCGCCAGCAGCTTCCTTAGGTGGACAGGGCGTATGGGGGCCAACGTCCTGACTTTC. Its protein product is CASSFLRWTGRMGANVLTF.

The CDR3 DNA is TGTGCCAGCAGCCAAGTTTCATCAGGGACTAGCGGGAACACCGGGGAGCTGTTTTTT. As protein: CASSQVSSGTSGNTGELFF. The V call is TRBV4-2, the J call TRBJ2-2, with 11 positions matching TRBD2. The CDR3 totals 19 residues. Germline V gene sequence: CDR1 LGHNA, CDR2 YNFKEQ. With 1 base clipped from V and 1 base from J, the junction kept 8 bases outside the gene matches.

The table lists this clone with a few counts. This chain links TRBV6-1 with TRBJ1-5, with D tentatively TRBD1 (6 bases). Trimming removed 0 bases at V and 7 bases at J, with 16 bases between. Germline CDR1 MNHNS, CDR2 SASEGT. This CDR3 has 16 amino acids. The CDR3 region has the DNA TGTGCCAGCAGTGAAGCGCGAGGGGGATGGGGACAGCCCCAGCATTTT. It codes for CASSEARGGWGQPQHF.

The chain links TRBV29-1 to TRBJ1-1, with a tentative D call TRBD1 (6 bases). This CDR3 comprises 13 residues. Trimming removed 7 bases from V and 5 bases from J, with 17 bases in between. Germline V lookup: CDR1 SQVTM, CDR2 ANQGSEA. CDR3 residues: CSARSQGSTEAFF. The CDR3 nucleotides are TGCAGCGCCCGTTCCCAGGGGTCAACTGAAGCTTTCTTT.